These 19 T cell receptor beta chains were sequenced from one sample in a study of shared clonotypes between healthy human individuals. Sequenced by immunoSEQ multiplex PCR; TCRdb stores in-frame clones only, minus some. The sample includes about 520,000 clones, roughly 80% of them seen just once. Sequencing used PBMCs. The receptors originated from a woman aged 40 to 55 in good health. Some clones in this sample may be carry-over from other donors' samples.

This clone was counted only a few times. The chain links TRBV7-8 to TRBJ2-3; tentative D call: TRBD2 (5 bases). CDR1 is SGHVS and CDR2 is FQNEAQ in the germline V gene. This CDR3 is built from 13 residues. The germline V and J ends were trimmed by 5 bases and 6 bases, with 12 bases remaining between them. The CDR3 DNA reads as TGTGCCAGCAGCGCGGGCCCATGGGATACGCAGTATTTT. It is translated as CASSAGPWDTQYF. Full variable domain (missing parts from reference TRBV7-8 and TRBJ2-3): GAGVSQSPRYKVAKRGQDVALRCDPISGHVSLFWYQQALGQGPEFLTYFQNEAQLDKSGLPSDRFFAERPEGSVSTLKIQRTQQEDSAVYLCASSAGPWDTQYFGPGTRLTVL.

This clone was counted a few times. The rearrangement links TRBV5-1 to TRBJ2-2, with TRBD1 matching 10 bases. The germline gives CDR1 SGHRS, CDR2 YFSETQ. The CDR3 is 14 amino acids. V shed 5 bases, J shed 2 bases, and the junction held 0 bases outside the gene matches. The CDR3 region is CASRTGGNTGELFF. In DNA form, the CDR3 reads TGCGCCAGCAGGACAGGGGGCAACACCGGGGAGCTGTTTTTT.

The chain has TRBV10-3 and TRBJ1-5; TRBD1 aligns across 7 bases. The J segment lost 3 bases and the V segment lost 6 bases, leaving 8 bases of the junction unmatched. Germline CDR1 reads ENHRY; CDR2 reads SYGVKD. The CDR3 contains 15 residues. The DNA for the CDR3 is TGTGCCATCAGCTTGGGACAGCACCACAATCAGCCCCAGCATTTT. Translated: CAISLGQHHNQPQHF.

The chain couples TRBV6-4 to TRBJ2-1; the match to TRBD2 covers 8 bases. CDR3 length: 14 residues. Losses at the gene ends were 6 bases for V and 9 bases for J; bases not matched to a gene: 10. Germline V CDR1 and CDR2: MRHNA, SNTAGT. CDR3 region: CASRGLAEVTEQFF. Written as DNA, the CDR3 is TGTGCCAGCAGAGGACTAGCCGAGGTTACTGAGCAGTTCTTC.

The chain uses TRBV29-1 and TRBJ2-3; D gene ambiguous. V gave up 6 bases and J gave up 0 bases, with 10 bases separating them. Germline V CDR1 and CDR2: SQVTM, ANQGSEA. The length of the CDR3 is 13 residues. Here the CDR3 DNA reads TGCAGCGTCGAGACGGTGAGCACAGATACGCAGTATTTT. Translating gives CSVETVSTDTQYF.

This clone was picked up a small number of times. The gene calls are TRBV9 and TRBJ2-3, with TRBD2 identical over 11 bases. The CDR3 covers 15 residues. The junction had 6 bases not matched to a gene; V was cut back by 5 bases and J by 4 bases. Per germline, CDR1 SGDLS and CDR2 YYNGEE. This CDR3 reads CASSGIAGGADTQYF. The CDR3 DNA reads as TGTGCCAGCAGTGGGATAGCGGGAGGGGCAGATACGCAGTATTTT. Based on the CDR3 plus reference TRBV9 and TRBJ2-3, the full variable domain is DSGVTQTPKHLITATGQRVTLRCSPRSGDLSVYWYQQSLDQGLQFLIQYYNGEERAKGNILERFSAQQFPDLHSELNLSSLELGDSALYFCASSGIAGGADTQYFGPGTRLTVL.

CDR3 sequence (DNA): TGTGCCAGCAGCTTAGGACTAGCGGGAGGGCCCTACGAGCAGTACTTC. It yields the protein CASSLGLAGGPYEQYF. This rearrangement joins TRBV7-3 to TRBJ2-5; the match to TRBD2 covers 15 bases. The last part of the DNA fits TRBJ2-7 better; the J call may be wrong. This CDR3 is 16 amino acids long. The germline gives CDR1 SGHTA, CDR2 FQGTGA.

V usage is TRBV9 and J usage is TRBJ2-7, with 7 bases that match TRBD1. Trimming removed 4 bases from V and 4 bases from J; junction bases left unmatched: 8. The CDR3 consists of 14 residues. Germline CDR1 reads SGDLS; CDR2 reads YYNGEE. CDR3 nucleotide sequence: TGTGCCAGCAGCCCTGGTCCAGGGGGTTACGAGCAGTACTTC. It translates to CASSPGPGGYEQYF.

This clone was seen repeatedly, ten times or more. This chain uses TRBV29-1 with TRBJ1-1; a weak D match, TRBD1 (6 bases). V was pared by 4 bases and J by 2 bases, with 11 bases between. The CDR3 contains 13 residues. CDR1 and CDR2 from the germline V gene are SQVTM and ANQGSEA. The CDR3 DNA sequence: TGCAGCGTTGCTACAGGGCGTAACACTGAAGCTTTCTTT. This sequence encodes CSVATGRNTEAFF.

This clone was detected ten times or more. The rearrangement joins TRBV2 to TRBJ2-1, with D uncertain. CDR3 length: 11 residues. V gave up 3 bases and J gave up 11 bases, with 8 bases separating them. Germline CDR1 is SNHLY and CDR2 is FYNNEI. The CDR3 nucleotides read TGTGCCAGCAGTGACGCAGTGCAGCAGTTCTTC. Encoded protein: CASSDAVQQFF.

The CDR3 DNA follows: TGTGCCAGCAGCTCTCCGCGGGGGGTTTCGAACACTGAAGCTTTCTTT. It yields the protein CASSSPRGVSNTEAFF. This sequence joins TRBV7-3 and TRBJ1-1; the D gene is possibly TRBD1 (5 bases). Per the germline V gene, CDR1 is SGHTA and CDR2 is FQGTGA. The CDR3 contains 16 residues. Trimming took off 4 bases at V and 1 base at J, with 16 bases between the two ends.

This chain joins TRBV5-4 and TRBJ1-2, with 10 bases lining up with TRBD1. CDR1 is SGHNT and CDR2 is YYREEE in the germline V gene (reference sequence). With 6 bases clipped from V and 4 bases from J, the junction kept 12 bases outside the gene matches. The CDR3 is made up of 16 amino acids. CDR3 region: CASIFPGQGRTYGYTF. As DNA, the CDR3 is TGTGCCAGCATCTTCCCGGGACAGGGGCGCACCTATGGCTACACCTTC.

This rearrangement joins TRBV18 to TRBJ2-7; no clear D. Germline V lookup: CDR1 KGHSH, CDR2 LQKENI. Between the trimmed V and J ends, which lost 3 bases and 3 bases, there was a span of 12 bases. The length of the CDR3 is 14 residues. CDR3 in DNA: TGTGCCAGCTCACCGCGCGGACGGATCTACGAGCAGTACTTC. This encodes CASSPRGRIYEQYF.

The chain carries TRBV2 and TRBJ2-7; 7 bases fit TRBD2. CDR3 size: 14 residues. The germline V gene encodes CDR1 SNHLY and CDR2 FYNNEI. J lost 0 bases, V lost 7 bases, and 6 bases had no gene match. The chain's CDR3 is CASIDGRSSYEQYF. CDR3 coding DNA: TGTGCCAGCATAGACGGGAGGAGCTCCTACGAGCAGTACTTC.

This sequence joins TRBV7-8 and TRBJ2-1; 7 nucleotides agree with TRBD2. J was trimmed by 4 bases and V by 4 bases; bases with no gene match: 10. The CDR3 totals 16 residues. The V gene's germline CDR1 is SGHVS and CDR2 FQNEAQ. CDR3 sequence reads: CASSSTGGLRYNEQFF. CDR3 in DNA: TGTGCCAGCAGCTCGACGGGAGGTCTCCGGTACAATGAGCAGTTCTTC.

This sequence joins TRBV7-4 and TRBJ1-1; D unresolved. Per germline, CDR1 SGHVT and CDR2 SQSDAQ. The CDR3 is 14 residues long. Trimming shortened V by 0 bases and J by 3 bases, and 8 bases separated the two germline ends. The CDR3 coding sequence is TGTGCCAGCAGCTTAGCGGGCAGCCACACTGAAGCTTTCTTT. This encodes CASSLAGSHTEAFF.

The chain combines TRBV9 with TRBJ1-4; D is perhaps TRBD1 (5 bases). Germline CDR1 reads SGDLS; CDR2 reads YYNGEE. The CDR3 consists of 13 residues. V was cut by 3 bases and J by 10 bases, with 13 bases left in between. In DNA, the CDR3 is TGTGCCAGCAGCGAGGGGCAGGGTGCAAAACTGTTTTTT. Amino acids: CASSEGQGAKLFF.

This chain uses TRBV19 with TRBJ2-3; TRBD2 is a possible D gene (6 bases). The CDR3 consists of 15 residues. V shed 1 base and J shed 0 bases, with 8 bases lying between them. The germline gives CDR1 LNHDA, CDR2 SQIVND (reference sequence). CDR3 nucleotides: TGTGCCAGTAGTATAGGTGGGACTAGCACAGATACGCAGTATTTT. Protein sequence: CASSIGGTSTDTQYF.

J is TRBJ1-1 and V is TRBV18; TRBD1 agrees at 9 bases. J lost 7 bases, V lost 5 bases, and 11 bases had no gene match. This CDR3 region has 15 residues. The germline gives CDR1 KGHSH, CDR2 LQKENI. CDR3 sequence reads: CASSVEQGAQVEAFF. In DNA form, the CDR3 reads TGTGCCAGCTCAGTGGAACAGGGGGCGCAGGTTGAAGCTTTCTTT.